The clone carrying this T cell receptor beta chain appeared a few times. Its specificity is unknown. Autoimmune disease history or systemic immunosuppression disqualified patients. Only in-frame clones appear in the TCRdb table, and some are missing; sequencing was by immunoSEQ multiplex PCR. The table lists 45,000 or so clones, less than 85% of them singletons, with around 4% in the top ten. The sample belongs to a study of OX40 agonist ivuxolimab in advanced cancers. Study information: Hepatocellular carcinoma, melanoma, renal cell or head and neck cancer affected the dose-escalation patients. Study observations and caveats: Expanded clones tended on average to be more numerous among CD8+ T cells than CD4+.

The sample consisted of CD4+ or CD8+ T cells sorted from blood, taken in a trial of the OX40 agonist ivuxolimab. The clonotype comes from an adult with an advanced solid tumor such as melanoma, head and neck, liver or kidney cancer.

The CDR3 nucleotides are TGTGCCAGCAGTCTCCCCGGAGGCCCACCCCACTTT. It specifies CASSLPGGPPHF. The chain carries TRBV6-5 and TRBJ1-6; D unclear. The CDR3 runs 12 residues. Trimming removed 5 bases from V and 18 bases from J, with 17 bases in between. Germline V CDR1 and CDR2: MNHEY, SVGAGI.